This T cell receptor beta chain was identified during a study of shared clonotypes between healthy human individuals. General study results and limits: Enrolling few donors narrowed the genetic and exposure-history diversity that was represented.

Unsorted material relied on about 90 million PBMCs as the source of genomic DNA. This clone was detected many times. The antigen remains unidentified. This same CDR3 is encoded by further DNA sequences in the sample. Replicate PCRs were loaded with around 280 ng DNA from unsorted PBMC, some 30,000 T cell genomes. In the authors' methods: Without quality scores, immunoSEQ junctional reads could not be filtered like full-length reads. Generated by immunoSEQ multiplex PCR, the TCRdb table keeps only in-frame clones and is missing some. Clone size and the V and J calls come from that table; the DNA yielded D and trimming. Here the sample spans about 460,000 clones, 60% to 80% being singletons. The sequenced material came from PBMCs. This clonotype was obtained from a woman aged 35 to 49 in good health. Some clones in this sample may be carry-over from other donors' samples.

Written as DNA, the CDR3 is TGTGCCTTGTCGGGGGATTTTAGCAATCAGCCCCAGCATTTT. Translating gives CALSGDFSNQPQHF. The chain has TRBV30 and TRBJ1-5; maybe TRBD1 (5 bases). The ends were cut back, 7 bases at V and 0 bases at J, with 13 bases in the middle. This CDR3 region has 14 residues. CDR1 is GTSNPN, CDR2 SVGIG, per germline (reference sequence).